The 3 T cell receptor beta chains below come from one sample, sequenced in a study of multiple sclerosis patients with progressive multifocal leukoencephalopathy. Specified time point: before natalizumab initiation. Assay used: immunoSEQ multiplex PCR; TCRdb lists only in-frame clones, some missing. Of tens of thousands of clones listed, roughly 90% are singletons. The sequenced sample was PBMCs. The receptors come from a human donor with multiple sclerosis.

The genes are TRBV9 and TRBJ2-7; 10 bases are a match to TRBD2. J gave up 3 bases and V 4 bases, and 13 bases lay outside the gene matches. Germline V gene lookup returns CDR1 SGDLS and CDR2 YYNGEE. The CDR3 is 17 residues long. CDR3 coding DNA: TGTGCCAGCAGCCCCCCTAGCGGGAGTGTCGGATACTACGAGCAGTACTTC. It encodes CASSPPSGSVGYYEQYF. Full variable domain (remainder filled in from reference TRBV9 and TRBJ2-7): DSGVTQTPKHLITATGQRVTLRCSPRSGDLSVYWYQQSLDQGLQFLIQYYNGEERAKGNILERFSAQQFPDLHSELNLSSLELGDSALYFCASSPPSGSVGYYEQYFGPGTRLTVT.

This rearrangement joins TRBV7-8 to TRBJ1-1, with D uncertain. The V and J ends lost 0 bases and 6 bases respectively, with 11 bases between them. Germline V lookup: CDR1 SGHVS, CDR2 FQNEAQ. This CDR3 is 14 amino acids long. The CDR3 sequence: CASSLAAATPEAFF. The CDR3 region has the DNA TGTGCCAGCAGCTTAGCCGCAGCCACCCCTGAAGCTTTCTTT.

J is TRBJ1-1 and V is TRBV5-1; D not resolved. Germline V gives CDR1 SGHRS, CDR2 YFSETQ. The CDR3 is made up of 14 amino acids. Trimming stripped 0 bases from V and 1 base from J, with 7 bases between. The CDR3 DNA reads TGCGCCAGCAGCTTGGCGCCCCCGAACACTGAAGCTTTCTTT. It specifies CASSLAPPNTEAFF.